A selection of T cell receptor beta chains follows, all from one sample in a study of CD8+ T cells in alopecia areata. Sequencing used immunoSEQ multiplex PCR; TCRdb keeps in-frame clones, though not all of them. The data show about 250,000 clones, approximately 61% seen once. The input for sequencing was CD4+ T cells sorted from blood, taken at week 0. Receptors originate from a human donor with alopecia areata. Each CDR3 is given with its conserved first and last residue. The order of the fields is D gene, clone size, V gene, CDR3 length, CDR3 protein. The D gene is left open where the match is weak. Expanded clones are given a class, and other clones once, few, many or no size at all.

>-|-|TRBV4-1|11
CASSQEGVHTF
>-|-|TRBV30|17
CAWSVGAASSGADTQYF
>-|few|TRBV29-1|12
CSVVGGDEKLFF
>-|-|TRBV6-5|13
CASAGHRNQPQHF
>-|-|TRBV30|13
CAWRGGFDSPLHF
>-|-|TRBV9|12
CASSVEADTQYF
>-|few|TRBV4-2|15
CASSQDRGTLYEQYF
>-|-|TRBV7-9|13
CASSMGRVETQYF
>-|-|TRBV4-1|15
CASSQDDFTIGGYTF
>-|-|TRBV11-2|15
CASSLRGWVNSPLHF
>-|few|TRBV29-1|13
CSVEVQFGNTIYF
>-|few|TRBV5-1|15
CASSTGEGAGYGYTF
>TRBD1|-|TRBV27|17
CASSLFWTGGDNSPLHF
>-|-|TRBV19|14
CASSRLDSGGEQFF
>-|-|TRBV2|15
CASSGILPTSYEQYF
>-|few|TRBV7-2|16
CASSPRGSQEGQPQHF
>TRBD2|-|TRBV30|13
CAWQTIAGETQYF
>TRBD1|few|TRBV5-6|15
CASSFRGTGIYEQYF
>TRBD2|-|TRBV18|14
CASSQRGLTDTQYF
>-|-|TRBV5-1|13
CASRNSRGDTQYF
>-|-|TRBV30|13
CAWSVQGGQPQHF
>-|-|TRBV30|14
CAWTAGTWNTEAFF
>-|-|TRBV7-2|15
CASSLAGDRNNEQFF
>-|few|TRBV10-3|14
CAISGLVSNSPLHF
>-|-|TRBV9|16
CASSVATRGSAGELFF
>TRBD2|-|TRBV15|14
CATSRGGTYNEQFF
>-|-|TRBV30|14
CAWSEGGTHQPQHF
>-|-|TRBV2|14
CASRPGAQGTEAFF
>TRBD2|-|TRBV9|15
CASNRGGTRQETQYF
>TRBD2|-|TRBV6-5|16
CASSYRLAGDYNEQFF
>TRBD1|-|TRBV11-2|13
CASSQTGPYGYTF
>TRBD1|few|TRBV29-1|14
CSVAPGTALGEQYF
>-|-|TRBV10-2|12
CASSEGGYEQYF
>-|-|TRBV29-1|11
CSVVEGTLQYF
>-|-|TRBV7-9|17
CASSRVDGASSYNEQFF
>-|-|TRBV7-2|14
CASSLVGGTDTQYF
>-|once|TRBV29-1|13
CSVFGTRREGYTF
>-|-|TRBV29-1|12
CSVLTVNYGYTF
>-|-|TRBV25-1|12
CASRQGNYGYTF
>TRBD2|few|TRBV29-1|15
CSVDFGGTIRRSQYF
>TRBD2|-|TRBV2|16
CASSESPSGDEETQYF
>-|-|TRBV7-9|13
CASSTSITDTQYF
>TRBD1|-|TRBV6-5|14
CASSRDSYNYEQYF
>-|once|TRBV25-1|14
CASTREVYDNEQFF
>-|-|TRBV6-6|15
CASYLPGGRNTEAFF